The 26 T cell receptor beta chains presented below share a single source sample, sequenced in a study of cytomegalovirus exposure and HLA in healthy donors. Primers: 60 Vbeta forward and 13 Jbeta reverse. Data came from immunoSEQ multiplex PCR; TCRdb stores just in-frame clones and leaves some out. The sample yields 35,000 to 50,000 clones, about half seen once. The sample was PBMCs. These receptors were taken from a man aged 55 to 70 in good health and CMV-seronegative.

This clone was detected a few times. The chain is built from TRBV2 and TRBJ2-5, with D unresolved. CDR1 SNHLY and CDR2 FYNNEI come from the germline V gene. CDR3 size: 15 residues. V was clipped by 8 bases and J by 1 base, with 17 bases between them. This CDR3 is CASSERPFSQETQYF. The DNA of the CDR3 is TGTGCCAGCTCAGAGCGCCCCTTCTCCCAAGAGACCCAGTACTTC.

J is TRBJ2-7 and V is TRBV25-1; possibly TRBD2 for D (6 bases). The CDR3 consists of 13 residues. V was clipped by 5 bases and J by 1 base, with 9 bases between them. The V gene's germline CDR1 is MGHDK and CDR2 SYGVNS. CDR3 coding DNA: TGTGCCAGCAGTAGCGCGGGATCCTACGAGCAGTACTTC. Residues: CASSSAGSYEQYF.

This clone showed up just a few times. V and J are TRBV2 and TRBJ1-1; D ambiguous. The CDR3 runs to 15 residues. The V end was cut by 5 bases, the J end by 1 base, with 14 bases between. Looked up from germline, CDR1 is SNHLY and CDR2 is FYNNEI. CDR3 coding DNA: TGTGCCAGCAGTCCCCGTGCGGGAGCGAACACTGAAGCTTTCTTT. This gives the protein CASSPRAGANTEAFF. The full variable domain, with the rest looked up from reference TRBV2 and TRBJ1-1, is EPEVTQTPSHQVTQMGQEVILRCVPISNHLYFYWYRQILGQKVEFLVSFYNNEISEKSEIFDDQFSVERPDGSNFTLKIRSTKLEDSAMYFCASSPRAGANTEAFFGQGTRLTVV.

A few counts support this clone. The chain links TRBV5-6 to TRBJ2-7, with 7 bases that match TRBD1. The germline V gene encodes CDR1 SGHDT and CDR2 YYEEEE. CDR3 length: 15 amino acids. J gave up 5 bases and V 0 bases, and 8 bases lay outside the gene matches. In nucleotides, the CDR3 is TGTGCCAGCAGCTTGGCCGACAGGGCGAAGAACGAGCAGTACTTC. This gives the protein CASSLADRAKNEQYF.

The chain couples TRBV6-6 to TRBJ1-1; D might be TRBD1 (5 bases). The CDR3 totals 13 residues. The V end was cut by 7 bases, the J end by 8 bases, with 17 bases between. Germline assignment: CDR1 MNHNY and CDR2 SVGAGI (reference sequence). The DNA of the CDR3 is TGTGCCAGCACCGCCTCCCGGACATCGGAAGCTTTCTTT. Translating gives CASTASRTSEAFF.

V gene TRBV6-5 combines with J gene TRBJ1-1; D perhaps matches TRBD1 (6 bases). Per germline, CDR1 MNHEY and CDR2 SVGAGI. The CDR3 length is 13 residues. V lost 7 bases to trimming and J lost 7 bases, with 16 bases between them. CDR3 protein: CASIPTGRGEAFF. As DNA, the CDR3 is TGTGCCAGCATCCCAACAGGGAGAGGTGAAGCTTTCTTT.

V and J are TRBV10-2 and TRBJ2-7; D gene ambiguous. Germline values: CDR1 WSHSY, CDR2 SAAADI. There are 13 residues in the CDR3. V lost 5 bases, J lost 3 bases, and 11 bases lay in between. The CDR3 loop reads CASSLREIYEQYF. For the CDR3, the DNA is TGCGCCAGCAGTTTGAGAGAAATCTACGAGCAGTACTTC.

The chain links TRBV6-6 to TRBJ2-5, with 9 bases aligning to TRBD2. Germline CDR1 is MNHNY and CDR2 is SVGAGI (reference sequence). V dropped 8 bases and J dropped 6; count of bases not matched to a gene: 10. The CDR3 consists of 14 residues. The DNA for the CDR3 is TGTGCCAGCGGACCGGGACTAGCAACCCAGACCCAGTACTTC. It specifies CASGPGLATQTQYF.

The chain recombines TRBV7-9 with TRBJ1-2; 7 bases are shared with TRBD1. The CDR3 spans 14 residues. The germline V gene encodes CDR1 SEHNR and CDR2 FQNEAQ (reference sequence). V dropped 5 bases and J dropped 7; count of bases not matched to a gene: 10. The CDR3 sequence is CASSESRGETGYTF. The CDR3 nucleotides are TGTGCCAGCAGCGAGTCCAGGGGGGAGACTGGCTACACCTTC.

The chain is built from TRBV10-3 and TRBJ2-5; 7 bases fit TRBD2. The J segment lost 0 bases and the V segment lost 2 bases, leaving 3 bases of the junction unmatched. The germline V gene encodes CDR1 ENHRY and CDR2 SYGVKD. This CDR3 is built from 15 residues. DNA for the CDR3: TGTGCCATCAGTGAGGGGGAGGGAAACCAAGAGACCCAGTACTTC. This encodes CAISEGEGNQETQYF.

The rearrangement links TRBV6-1 to TRBJ1-1; no definite D call. Germline V CDR1 and CDR2: MNHNS, SASEGT. V was shortened by 3 bases and J by 0 bases, with 8 bases between the two germline ends. This CDR3 is built from 14 residues. The CDR3 is CASSEHLVNTEAFF. CDR3 DNA sequence: TGTGCCAGCAGTGAGCATCTAGTGAACACTGAAGCTTTCTTT.

This clone came up a few times. In the same sample, other DNA sequences code for this CDR3. The genes are TRBV5-1 and TRBJ2-2; D gene ambiguous. The CDR3 runs 13 residues. Germline V gene sequence: CDR1 SGHRS, CDR2 YFSETQ. With 0 bases removed from V and 4 bases from J, the gap between germline ends came to 4 bases. Written as DNA, the CDR3 is TGCGCCAGCAGCTTGGTGAGCACCGGGGAGCTGTTTTTT. It yields the protein CASSLVSTGELFF.

The chain uses TRBV30 and TRBJ1-2; 7 bases are a match to TRBD1. V lost 2 bases to trimming and J lost 3 bases; unmatched junction nucleotides: 6. Germline-derived CDR1 and CDR2 are GTSNPN and SVGIG (reference sequence). The CDR3 runs to 14 residues. CDR3 DNA sequence: TGTGCCTGGAGTAACACAGGGGCTTACTATGGCTACACCTTC. Its protein is CAWSNTGAYYGYTF.

V usage is TRBV5-1 and J usage is TRBJ1-1, with 9 positions matching TRBD1. The CDR3 extends over 16 amino acids. Trimming cost V 1 base and J 1 base; bases outside gene matches: 5. Germline-derived CDR1 and CDR2 are SGHRS and YFSETQ. The CDR3, as DNA: TGCGCCAGCAGCTTGACTTTGGGACAGGGGAACACTGAAGCTTTCTTT. It encodes CASSLTLGQGNTEAFF.

The chain links TRBV6-1 to TRBJ1-2, with a weak D call TRBD1 (6 bases). V dropped 2 bases and J dropped 6 bases, with 13 bases sitting between them. Germline V gene lookup returns CDR1 MNHNS and CDR2 SASEGT. The CDR3 runs to 14 residues. The CDR3, as DNA: TGTGCCAGCAGTGAACTGACAGGAAGCCATGGCTACACCTTC. Protein: CASSELTGSHGYTF.

The rearrangement joins TRBV19 to TRBJ1-2, with D tentatively TRBD1 (6 bases). CDR1 is LNHDA, CDR2 SQIVND, per germline (reference sequence). CDR3 size: 12 residues. Trimming shortened V by 3 bases and J by 8 bases, and 10 bases separated the two germline ends. The CDR3 sequence is CASSMVTGGYTF. The CDR3 DNA is TGTGCCAGTAGTATGGTGACAGGCGGCTACACCTTC.

The chain couples TRBV7-2 to TRBJ2-7; TRBD2 matches 8 bases. With V trimmed by 5 bases and J by 5 bases, 5 bases remained unmatched. Germline assignment: CDR1 SGHTA and CDR2 FQGNSA. The CDR3 runs 13 residues. The CDR3: CASSPGRGDEQYF. The CDR3, as DNA: TGTGCCAGCAGCCCCGGGAGGGGCGACGAGCAGTACTTC.

This clone was seen more than once but under ten times. This chain links TRBV7-2 with TRBJ2-6, with D perhaps TRBD1 (5 bases). This CDR3 region has 14 residues. CDR1 is SGHTA, CDR2 FQGNSA, per germline. V shed 7 bases and J shed 2 bases, with 9 bases lying between them. The CDR3: CASTLTAGANVLTF. The CDR3 DNA is TGTGCCAGCACCCTGACAGCTGGGGCCAACGTCCTGACTTTC.

The chain recombines TRBV5-1 with TRBJ2-1; D is unclear. V lost 5 bases and J 1 base, leaving 10 bases between the germline ends. Germline V lookup: CDR1 SGHRS, CDR2 YFSETQ. The CDR3 covers 14 residues. This CDR3 reads CASRVSLSYNEQFF. As DNA, the CDR3 is TGCGCCAGCAGAGTCAGTTTATCCTACAATGAGCAGTTCTTC.

The chain recombines TRBV11-2 with TRBJ2-7; D may be TRBD2 (5 bases). CDR1 is SGHAT and CDR2 is FQNNGV in the germline V gene. The CDR3 has 13 amino acids. With 3 bases removed from V and 6 bases from J, the gap between germline ends came to 12 bases. The CDR3 DNA reads TGTGCCAGCAGCTTGGGCTCGCGGGTCGAGCAGTACTTC. It translates to CASSLGSRVEQYF.

This clone was picked up one time. The chain couples TRBV30 to TRBJ1-1; D remains unclear. Trimming cost V 1 base and J 12 bases, with 27 bases left between them. The CDR3 sequence is 16 residues long. Germline V gives CDR1 GTSNPN, CDR2 SVGIG (reference sequence). The CDR3 DNA reads as TGTGCCTGGAGTGAGCAATCCCTTGGCCTTTCCGGGGTTCCTTTCTTT. Protein product: CAWSEQSLGLSGVPFF.

This rearrangement joins TRBV7-2 to TRBJ2-7; 8 positions agree with TRBD1. Germline V gene data show CDR1 as SGHTA and CDR2 as FQGNSA. The CDR3 covers 16 residues. Trimming at V came to 5 bases and at J to 1 base, leaving 10 bases not matched to a gene. The CDR3 loop reads CASSTDSTGASYEQYF. The CDR3 DNA reads TGTGCCAGCAGCACCGACTCGACAGGGGCTTCCTACGAGCAGTACTTC.

The chain couples TRBV7-2 to TRBJ2-5; a weak D match, TRBD1 (5 bases). The CDR3 runs 15 residues. Germline values: CDR1 SGHTA, CDR2 FQGNSA. The V gene lost 1 base and the J gene lost 4 bases, with 13 bases spanning the gap. CDR3 in DNA: TGTGCCAGCAGCTTAGAGGTCAGGGTTGGAGAGACCCAGTACTTC. Protein product: CASSLEVRVGETQYF.

The genes are TRBV6-5 and TRBJ1-2, with 7 nucleotides matching TRBD1. The CDR3 is 13 residues long. CDR1 and CDR2 from the germline V gene are MNHEY and SVGAGI. With 6 bases clipped from V and 1 base from J, the junction kept 2 bases outside the gene matches. This CDR3 reads CASRRDSNYGYTF. DNA for the CDR3: TGTGCCAGCAGGCGGGACAGTAACTATGGCTACACCTTC.

This chain links TRBV29-1 with TRBJ1-5, with TRBD1 matching 10 bases. After removal of 4 bases from V and 7 bases from J, the junction contained 4 bases not matched to a gene. The CDR3 sequence is 13 residues long. Germline V gene data show CDR1 as SQVTM and CDR2 as ANQGSEA. The CDR3 reads CSVGQGAGQPQHF. Written as DNA, the CDR3 is TGCAGCGTTGGACAGGGGGCGGGACAGCCCCAGCATTTT.

The chain is built from TRBV5-6 and TRBJ2-2; 9 bases are a match to TRBD1. The CDR3 has 16 residues. V gave up 3 bases and J gave up 1 base; unmatched junction bases: 4. CDR1 and CDR2 (germline): SGHDT, YYEEEE. CDR3 sequence reads: CASSWTGAGNTGELFF. The CDR3 DNA follows: TGTGCCAGCAGCTGGACAGGGGCGGGGAACACCGGGGAGCTGTTTTTT.